These 8 T cell receptor beta chains were sequenced from one sample in a study of blood T cell repertoires in COVID-19. Using immunoSEQ multiplex PCR, the repertoire was profiled, and TCRdb retains in-frame clones only, with some absent. The sample holds 270,000 or so clones, approximately 87% seen once. The sample consisted of peripheral blood. All receptors derive from a woman under 40 with COVID-19, enrolled during active disease.

This rearrangement joins TRBV2 to TRBJ1-1, with 7 bases lining up with TRBD1. CDR3 length equals 14 residues. Germline assignment: CDR1 SNHLY and CDR2 FYNNEI. Germline trimming cut 5 bases from V and 3 bases from J; bases unmatched to any gene: 6. As DNA, the CDR3 is TGTGCCAGCAGTCAAGGGGGCCGAGACACTGAAGCTTTCTTT. The encoded protein is CASSQGGRDTEAFF.

This chain connects TRBV29-1 to TRBJ2-5; D is ambiguous. The CDR3 extends over 12 amino acids. Germline values: CDR1 SQVTM, CDR2 ANQGSEA. Between the trimmed V and J ends, which lost 3 bases and 3 bases, there was a span of 8 bases. CDR3 amino acids: CSVDRLKETQYF. Here the CDR3 DNA reads TGCAGCGTTGACAGACTTAAAGAGACCCAGTACTTC.

This chain links TRBV9 with TRBJ1-6; D is possibly TRBD1 (6 bases). V lost 3 bases and J 7 bases, leaving 14 bases between the germline ends. This CDR3 has 15 residues. Germline-derived CDR1 and CDR2 are SGDLS and YYNGEE. The CDR3 DNA follows: TGTGCCAGCAGCGCGTTGACAGGTTTGAATTCACCCCTCCACTTT. Translation gives CASSALTGLNSPLHF.

The chain is built from TRBV3-1 (or the pseudogene TRBV3-2) and TRBJ2-7, with D perhaps matching TRBD1 (6 bases). The CDR3 covers 14 residues. Trimming shortened V by 0 bases and J by 6 bases, and 12 bases separated the two germline ends. The germline V gene has CDR1 LGHDT and CDR2 YNNKEL (reference sequence). The CDR3: CASSQDPGVGEQYF. CDR3 bases: TGTGCCAGCAGCCAAGACCCAGGGGTGGGCGAGCAGTACTTC.

This clone was seen once. The rearrangement joins TRBV6-6 to TRBJ1-1; D is undetermined. Germline V lookup: CDR1 MNHNY, CDR2 SVGAGI (reference sequence). Trimming shortened V by 10 bases and J by 3 bases, and 12 bases separated the two germline ends. This CDR3 comprises 12 residues. The CDR3 bases are TGTGCCACCTACGGGGAGGACACTGAAGCTTTCTTT. Translated, it gives CATYGEDTEAFF.

This chain connects TRBV3-1 (or the pseudogene TRBV3-2) to TRBJ2-2; D not resolved. The CDR3 spans 15 residues. Germline loops: CDR1 LGHDT, CDR2 YNNKEL (reference sequence). Trimming shortened V by 0 bases and J by 5 bases, and 10 bases separated the two germline ends. The CDR3 nucleotides are TGTGCCAGCAGCCAAGATCCGTGGCGGACCGGGGAGCTGTTTTTT. Translation gives CASSQDPWRTGELFF.

This clone was detected only once. The V call is TRBV9, the J call TRBJ1-5; 8 nucleotides match TRBD1. The V segment lost 4 bases and the J segment 4 bases; nucleotides outside the gene matches: 1. This CDR3 region has 13 residues. Looked up from germline, CDR1 is SGDLS and CDR2 is YYNGEE. Here the CDR3 DNA reads TGTGCCAGCAGCCGGGACAGGAATCAGCCCCAGCATTTT. This encodes CASSRDRNQPQHF.

This clone was observed a single time. The chain recombines TRBV7-2 with TRBJ2-4; D ambiguous. The CDR3 loop spans 15 amino acids. The V gene lost 5 bases and the J gene lost 0 bases, with 11 bases spanning the gap. In germline, CDR1 is SGHTA, CDR2 FQGNSA. In DNA form, the CDR3 reads TGTGCCAGCAGCCCCAGACGACTAGCCAAAAACATTCAGTACTTC. Its translation is CASSPRRLAKNIQYF.